This T cell receptor (beta chain) is drawn from a study of beta chain features in type 1 diabetes. Study conclusions and caveats: In comparison with healthy donors, patients had naive, central memory and Treg TCRB repertoires that appeared more similar.

Ten or more counts support this clone. No antigen is known for it. Isolated RNA was reverse transcribed in full, so expressed TCRB transcripts were sequenced. The method was immunoSEQ multiplex PCR; TCRdb's version includes in-frame clones alone and lacks a portion of them. Of 140,000 or so clones in the sample, around a tenth were seen once. The authors took one heparinised blood draw, averaging about 120 mL, from each donor. Every sorted population was more than 95% pure. V shed 7 bases and J 0 bases; nucleotides not matched to a gene: 6. CDR1 SNHLY and CDR2 FYNNEI come from the germline V gene. The CDR3 has 15 residues.

Sequenced input: central memory CD4+ T cells from blood. The V call is TRBV2, the J call TRBJ2-7; 10 positions agree with TRBD2. This sequence originates from a man between 18 and 35 years old in good health. This CDR3 is CASKRLAGDSYEQYF. The CDR3 DNA reads as TGTGCCAGCAAACGGCTAGCGGGAGACTCCTACGAGCAGTACTTC. Full variable domain (remainder filled in from reference TRBV2 and TRBJ2-7): EPEVTQTPSHQVTQMGQEVILRCVPISNHLYFYWYRQILGQKVEFLVSFYNNEISEKSEIFDDQFSVERPDGSNFTLKIRSTKLEDSAMYFCASKRLAGDSYEQYFGPGTRLTVT.